This passage covers 6 T cell receptor beta chains from one sample sequenced in a study of T cell responses to AZD1222 COVID-19 vaccine. Some clones are missing from TCRdb's copy, which holds only in-frame ones; the method was immunoSEQ multiplex PCR. The table records under 95,000 clones, over 85% of them present only once. This material consisted of peripheral blood, taken on day 0 of AZD1222 vaccination. Every receptor here comes from an adult in good health.

In regard to this clone: At one end the junction does not follow the germline gene, possibly because of a read error. This chain uses TRBV2 with TRBJ2-1; 8 nucleotides line up with TRBD2. CDR1 and CDR2 (germline): SNHLY, FYNNEI. This CDR3 contains 13 residues. In nucleotides, the CDR3 is TGTGCCAGCAGTGAATTGTTCTCAGGGACTAGGGTCTTC. Translated: CASSELFSGTRVF.

This clone was recorded only once. V is TRBV3-1 (or the pseudogene TRBV3-2) and J is TRBJ2-2; 9 nucleotides match TRBD2. The CDR3 extends over 17 amino acids. V lost 1 base to trimming and J lost 5 bases; unmatched junction nucleotides: 8. Germline V gene lookup returns CDR1 LGHDT and CDR2 YNNKEL (reference sequence). CDR3 bases: TGTGCCAGCAGCCAAGTGGGGCTAGCGGGGAGGACCGGGGAGCTGTTTTTT. Encoded protein: CASSQVGLAGRTGELFF.

The chain links TRBV20-1 to TRBJ1-3; D is undetermined. CDR1 and CDR2 from the germline V gene are DFQATT and SNEGSKA (reference sequence). Trimming left V 6 bases short and J 4 bases short, with 7 bases between. This CDR3 has 11 amino acids. CDR3 DNA: TGCAGTGCCTCCTGGGGAAACACCATATATTTT. It translates to CSASWGNTIYF.

The V call is TRBV10-1, the J call TRBJ2-5; 7 bases agree with TRBD2. V shed 4 bases, J shed 5 bases, and the junction held 4 bases outside the gene matches. CDR1 and CDR2 from the germline V gene are WNHNN and SYGVQD (reference sequence). CDR3 length: 13 residues. In DNA form, the CDR3 reads TGCGCCAGCAGTGGCGGGGGAAGCGAGACCCAGTACTTC. It encodes CASSGGGSETQYF.

The rearrangement joins TRBV5-6 to TRBJ2-5; tentative D call: TRBD1 (5 bases). Deletions cut 4 bases from V and 5 bases from J, with 21 bases between. The germline V gene has CDR1 SGHDT and CDR2 YYEEEE. This CDR3 is 16 amino acids long. CDR3 in DNA: TGTGCCAGCAGCCAGGGCCGGGCTGGGTTCCTCGAGACCCAGTACTTC. Translated, it gives CASSQGRAGFLETQYF.

This clone was seen a single time. This rearrangement joins TRBV19 to TRBJ2-1; 9 nucleotides align to TRBD1. V was pared by 6 bases and J by 4 bases, with 4 bases of the junction left unmatched. CDR1 LNHDA and CDR2 SQIVND come from the germline V gene (reference sequence). This CDR3 is built from 14 residues. CDR3 sequence reads: CASRFGQGYNEQFF. The CDR3 DNA follows: TGTGCCAGTAGATTCGGACAGGGGTACAATGAGCAGTTCTTC.